The 5 T cell receptor beta chains below come from one sample, sequenced in a study of T cells in Graves' hyperthyroidism and ophthalmopathy. Regions amplified from RNA transcripts were the TCR beta CDR3 regions. Researchers ran a first-round RT-PCR on the TCR CDR3 using the HTBI primer set. TCRdb independently ran MiXCR on the multiplex PCR reads; one entry per CDR3 protein. The sample holds over 250,000 distinct CDR3 sequences, over 20% seen once. Source material: blood. Receptor source: a man under 40 with Graves' ophthalmopathy.

The sample holds many counts of this clonotype. The gene calls are TRBV12-3 or TRBV12-4 and TRBJ2-3; D possibly corresponds to TRBD1 (6 bases). The CDR3 has 14 amino acids. The V and J ends lost 3 bases and 2 bases respectively, with 9 bases between them. The DNA for the CDR3 is TGTGCCAGCAGTTTGAGGGGGAACACAGATACGCAGTATTTT. This codes for CASSLRGNTDTQYF.

The chain uses TRBV5-1 and TRBJ2-3; tentative D call: TRBD2 (6 bases). The CDR3 runs 15 residues. CDR1 SGHRS and CDR2 YFSETQ come from the germline V gene. The germline V and J ends were trimmed by 3 bases and 0 bases, with 11 bases remaining between them. The CDR3 nucleotides read TGCGCCAGCAGCTCCGGGACTTTTAGCACAGATACGCAGTATTTT. It encodes CASSSGTFSTDTQYF.

The chain couples TRBV3-1 to TRBJ1-6, with TRBD1 identical over 8 bases. There are 16 residues in the CDR3. The V segment lost 4 bases and the J segment 7 bases; nucleotides outside the gene matches: 9. The germline CDR1 and CDR2 sequences are LGHDT and YNNKEL (reference sequence). CDR3 bases: TGTGCCAGCAGCCCCCGCTGGACAGGGAGGAATTCACCCCTCCACTTT. It is translated as CASSPRWTGRNSPLHF.

The gene calls are TRBV12-3 or TRBV12-4 and TRBJ1-2; TRBD1 matches at 8 bases. This CDR3 region has 13 residues. The ends lost 5 bases at V and 4 bases at J; junction bases unmatched: 3. The CDR3 here is CASSGQGLYGYTF. CDR3 sequence (DNA): TGTGCCAGCAGTGGACAGGGCCTCTATGGCTACACCTTC.

This clonotype has only a few counts. V is TRBV3-1 and J is TRBJ2-2; a possible D gene is TRBD1 (6 bases). Trimming took off 4 bases at V and 5 bases at J, with 17 bases between the two ends. Germline V gene sequence: CDR1 LGHDT, CDR2 YNNKEL (reference sequence). The CDR3 covers 16 residues. CDR3 loop: CASSLRDRPRTGELFF. CDR3 nucleotide sequence: TGTGCCAGCAGCCTCCGAGACAGGCCGAGGACCGGGGAGCTGTTTTTT.